The clone carrying this T cell receptor beta chain appeared a few times. There are 14 residues in the CDR3. Germline-derived CDR1 and CDR2 are SQVTM and ANQGSEA. The ends lost 6 bases at V and 6 bases at J; junction bases unmatched: 4. This specimen comes from a study of beta chain features in type 1 diabetes. Purities in excess of 95% were seen in all sorted populations. All of the isolated RNA was reverse transcribed, so expressed TCRB transcripts were sequenced. TCRdb keeps only in-frame clones here, not all; method: immunoSEQ multiplex PCR. Among 400,000 to 500,000 clones listed, approximately 13% were seen once.

This TCR was recovered from a man aged 25 to 40 in good health. The rearrangement joins TRBV29-1 to TRBJ2-3; 15 bases map to TRBD2. Input material: naive CD4+ T cells from blood. CDR3 nucleotide sequence: TGCAGCGTGGCCGGGACTAGCGGGAGGGATACGCAGTATTTT. Protein sequence: CSVAGTSGRDTQYF.